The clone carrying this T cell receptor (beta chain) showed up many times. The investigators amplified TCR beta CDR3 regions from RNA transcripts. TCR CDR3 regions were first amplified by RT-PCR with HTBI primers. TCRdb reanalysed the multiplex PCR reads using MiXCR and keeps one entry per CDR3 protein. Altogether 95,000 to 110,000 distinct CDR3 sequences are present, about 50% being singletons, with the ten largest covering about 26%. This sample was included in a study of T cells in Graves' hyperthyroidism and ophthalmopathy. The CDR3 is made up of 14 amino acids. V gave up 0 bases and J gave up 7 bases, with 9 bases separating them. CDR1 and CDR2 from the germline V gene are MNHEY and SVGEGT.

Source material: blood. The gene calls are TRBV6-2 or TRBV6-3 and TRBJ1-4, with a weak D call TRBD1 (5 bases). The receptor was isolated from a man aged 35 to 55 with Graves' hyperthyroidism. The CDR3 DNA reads TGTGCCAGCAGTTACTCCAGGGATGCTGAAAAACTGTTTTTT. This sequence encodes CASSYSRDAEKLFF.